The clone carrying this T cell receptor beta chain was observed once. These data come from a study of shared clonotypes between healthy human individuals. The CDR3 consists of 19 residues. Germline lookup yields CDR1 MDHEN and CDR2 SYDVKM. V shed 6 bases and J 3 bases; nucleotides not matched to a gene: 13. TCRdb's copy holds only in-frame clones and misses some; the assay was immunoSEQ multiplex PCR. The table includes about 600,000 clones, around 97% detected once. The chain is built from TRBV28 and TRBJ2-2; 13 nucleotides agree with TRBD2. This TCR was sampled from a woman aged 25 to 39 in good health. Sequenced input: naive CD4+ T cells sorted from blood. Indicated subset: CD45RA+ positively selected. CDR3 residues: CASSFGLAGALGDTGELFF. The CDR3 DNA follows: TGTGCCAGCAGCTTCGGACTAGCGGGAGCCCTCGGGGACACCGGGGAGCTGTTTTTT. The full variable domain, with the rest looked up from reference TRBV28 and TRBJ2-2, is DVKVTQSSRYLVKRTGEKVFLECVQDMDHENMFWYRQDPGLGLRLIYFSYDVKMKEKGDIPEGYSVSREKKERFSLILESASTNQTSMYLCASSFGLAGALGDTGELFFGEGSRLTVL.